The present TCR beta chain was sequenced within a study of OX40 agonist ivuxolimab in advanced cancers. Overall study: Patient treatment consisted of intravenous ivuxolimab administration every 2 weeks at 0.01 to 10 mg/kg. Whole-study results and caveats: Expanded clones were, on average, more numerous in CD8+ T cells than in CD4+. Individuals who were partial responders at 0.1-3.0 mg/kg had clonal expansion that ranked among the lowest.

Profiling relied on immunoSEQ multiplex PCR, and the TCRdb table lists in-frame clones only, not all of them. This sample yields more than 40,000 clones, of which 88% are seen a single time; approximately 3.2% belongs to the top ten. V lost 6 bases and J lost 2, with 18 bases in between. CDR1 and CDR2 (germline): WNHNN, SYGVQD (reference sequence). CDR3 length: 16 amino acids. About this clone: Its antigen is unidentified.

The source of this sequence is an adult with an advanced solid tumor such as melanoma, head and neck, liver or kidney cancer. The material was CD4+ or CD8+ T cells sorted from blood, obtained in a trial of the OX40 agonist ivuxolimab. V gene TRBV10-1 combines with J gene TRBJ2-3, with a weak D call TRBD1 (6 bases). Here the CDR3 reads CASSEDRRPFTDTQYF. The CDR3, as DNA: TGCGCCAGCAGCGAAGACAGGCGCCCGTTCACAGATACGCAGTATTTT.